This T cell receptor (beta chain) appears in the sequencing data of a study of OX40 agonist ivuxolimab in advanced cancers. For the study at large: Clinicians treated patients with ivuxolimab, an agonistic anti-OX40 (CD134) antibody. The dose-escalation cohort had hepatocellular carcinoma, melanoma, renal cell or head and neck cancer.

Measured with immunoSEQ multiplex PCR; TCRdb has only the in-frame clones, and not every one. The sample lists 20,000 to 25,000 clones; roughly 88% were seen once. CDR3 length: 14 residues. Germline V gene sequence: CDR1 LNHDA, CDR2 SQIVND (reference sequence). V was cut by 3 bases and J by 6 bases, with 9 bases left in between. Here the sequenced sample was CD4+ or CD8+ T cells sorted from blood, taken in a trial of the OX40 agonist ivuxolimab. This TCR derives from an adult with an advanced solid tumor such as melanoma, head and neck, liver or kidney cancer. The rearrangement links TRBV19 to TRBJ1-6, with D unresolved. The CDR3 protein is CASSIGSVNSPLHF. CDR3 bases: TGTGCCAGTAGTATTGGCAGCGTTAATTCACCCCTCCACTTT.